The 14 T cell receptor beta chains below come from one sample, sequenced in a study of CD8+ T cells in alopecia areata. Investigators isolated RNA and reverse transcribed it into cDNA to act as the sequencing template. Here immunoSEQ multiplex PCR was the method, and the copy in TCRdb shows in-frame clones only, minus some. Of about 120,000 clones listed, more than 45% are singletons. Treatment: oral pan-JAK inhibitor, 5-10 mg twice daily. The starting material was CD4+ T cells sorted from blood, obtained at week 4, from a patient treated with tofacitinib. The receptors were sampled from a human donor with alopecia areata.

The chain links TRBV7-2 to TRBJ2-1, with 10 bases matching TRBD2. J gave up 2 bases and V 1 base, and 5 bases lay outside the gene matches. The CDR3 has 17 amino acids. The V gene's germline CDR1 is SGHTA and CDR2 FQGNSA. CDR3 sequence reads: CASSLVPTSGAYNEQFF. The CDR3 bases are TGTGCCAGCAGCTTAGTTCCAACTAGCGGGGCCTACAATGAGCAGTTCTTC.

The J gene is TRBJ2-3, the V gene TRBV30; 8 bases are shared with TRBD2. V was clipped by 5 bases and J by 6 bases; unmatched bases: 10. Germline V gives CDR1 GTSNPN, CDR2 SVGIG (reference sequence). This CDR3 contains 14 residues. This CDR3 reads CAWLPGLVTDTQYF. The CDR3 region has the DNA TGTGCCTGGCTACCGGGACTAGTTACTGATACGCAGTATTTT.

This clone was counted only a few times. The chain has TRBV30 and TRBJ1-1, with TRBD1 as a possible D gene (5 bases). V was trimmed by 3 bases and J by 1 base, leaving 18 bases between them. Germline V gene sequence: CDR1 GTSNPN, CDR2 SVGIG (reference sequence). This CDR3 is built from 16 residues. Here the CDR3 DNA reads TGTGCCTGGAGCCCTCATCCGGGACGGGAGAACACTGAAGCTTTCTTT. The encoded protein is CAWSPHPGRENTEAFF.

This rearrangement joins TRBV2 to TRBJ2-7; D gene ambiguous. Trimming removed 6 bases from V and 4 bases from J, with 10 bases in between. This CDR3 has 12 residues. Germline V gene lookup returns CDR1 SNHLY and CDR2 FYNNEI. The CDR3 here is CASSPLGYEQYF. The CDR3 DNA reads TGTGCCAGCAGCCCGTTGGGGTACGAGCAGTACTTC. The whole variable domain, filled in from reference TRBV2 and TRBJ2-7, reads EPEVTQTPSHQVTQMGQEVILRCVPISNHLYFYWYRQILGQKVEFLVSFYNNEISEKSEIFDDQFSVERPDGSNFTLKIRSTKLEDSAMYFCASSPLGYEQYFGPGTRLTVT.

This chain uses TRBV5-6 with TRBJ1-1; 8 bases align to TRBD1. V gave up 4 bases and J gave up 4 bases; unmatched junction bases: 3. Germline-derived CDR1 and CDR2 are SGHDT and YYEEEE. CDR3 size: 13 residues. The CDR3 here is CASSHDRGTEAFF. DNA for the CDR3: TGTGCCAGCAGCCATGACAGGGGCACTGAAGCTTTCTTT.

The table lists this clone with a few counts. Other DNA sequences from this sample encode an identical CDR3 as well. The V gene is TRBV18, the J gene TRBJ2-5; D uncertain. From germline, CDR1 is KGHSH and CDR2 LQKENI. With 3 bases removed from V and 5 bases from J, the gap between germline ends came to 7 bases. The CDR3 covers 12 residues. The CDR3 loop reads CASSPLGETQYF. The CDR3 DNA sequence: TGTGCCAGCTCACCGCTGGGGGAGACCCAGTACTTC. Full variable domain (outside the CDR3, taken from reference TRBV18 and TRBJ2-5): NAGVMQNPRHLVRRRGQEARLRCSPMKGHSHVYWYRQLPEEGLKFMVYLQKENIIDESGMPKERFSAEFPKEGPSILRIQQVVRGDSAAYFCASSPLGETQYFGPGTRLLVL.

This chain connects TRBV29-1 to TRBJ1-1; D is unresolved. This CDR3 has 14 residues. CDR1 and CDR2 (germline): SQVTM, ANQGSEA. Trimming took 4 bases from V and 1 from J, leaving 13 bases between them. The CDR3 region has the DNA TGCAGCGTTGCACGATCGACGGGGAACACTGAAGCTTTCTTT. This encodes CSVARSTGNTEAFF. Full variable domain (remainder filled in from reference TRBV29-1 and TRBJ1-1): SAVISQKPSRDICQRGTSLTIQCQVDSQVTMMFWYRQQPGQSLTLIATANQGSEATYESGFVIDKFPISRPNLTFSTLTVSNMSPEDSSIYLCSVARSTGNTEAFFGQGTRLTVV.

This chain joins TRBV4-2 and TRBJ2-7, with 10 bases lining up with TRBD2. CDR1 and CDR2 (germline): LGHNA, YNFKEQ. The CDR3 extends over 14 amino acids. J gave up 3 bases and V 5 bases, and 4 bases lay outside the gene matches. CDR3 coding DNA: TGTGCCAGCAGCTACGGACTAGCGGTCTACGAGCAGTACTTC. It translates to CASSYGLAVYEQYF.

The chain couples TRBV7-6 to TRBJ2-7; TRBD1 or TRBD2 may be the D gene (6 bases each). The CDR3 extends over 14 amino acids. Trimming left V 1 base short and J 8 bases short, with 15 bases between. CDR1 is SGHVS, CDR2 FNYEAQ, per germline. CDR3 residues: CASSLGQVGGKQYF. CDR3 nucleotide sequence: TGTGCCAGCAGCTTAGGTCAGGTAGGGGGGAAGCAGTACTTC. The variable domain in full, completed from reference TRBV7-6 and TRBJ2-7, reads GAGVSQSPRYKVTKRGQDVALRCDPISGHVSLYWYRQALGQGPEFLTYFNYEAQQDKSGLPNDRFSAERPEGSISTLTIQRTEQRDSAMYRCASSLGQVGGKQYFGPGTRLTVT.

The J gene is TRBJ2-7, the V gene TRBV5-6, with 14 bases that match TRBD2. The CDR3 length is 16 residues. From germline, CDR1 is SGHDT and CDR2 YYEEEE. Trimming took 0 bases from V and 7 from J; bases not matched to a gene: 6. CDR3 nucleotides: TGTGCCAGCAGCTTGGGGGGACTAGCGGGAGTAGGTGAGCAGTACTTC. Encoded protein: CASSLGGLAGVGEQYF.

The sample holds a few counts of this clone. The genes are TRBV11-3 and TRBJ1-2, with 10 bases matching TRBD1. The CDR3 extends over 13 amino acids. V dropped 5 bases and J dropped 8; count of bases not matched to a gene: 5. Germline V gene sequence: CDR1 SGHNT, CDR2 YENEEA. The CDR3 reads CASSPGQGVGYTF. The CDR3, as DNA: TGTGCCAGCAGCCCCGGACAGGGGGTAGGCTACACCTTC.

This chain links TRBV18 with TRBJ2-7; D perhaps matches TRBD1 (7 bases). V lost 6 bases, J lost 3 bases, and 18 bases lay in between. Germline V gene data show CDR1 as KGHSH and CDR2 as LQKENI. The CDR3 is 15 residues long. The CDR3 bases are TGTGCCAGCTCCGCCCAGCAGGGGGAGGTCTACGAGCAGTACTTC. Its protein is CASSAQQGEVYEQYF.

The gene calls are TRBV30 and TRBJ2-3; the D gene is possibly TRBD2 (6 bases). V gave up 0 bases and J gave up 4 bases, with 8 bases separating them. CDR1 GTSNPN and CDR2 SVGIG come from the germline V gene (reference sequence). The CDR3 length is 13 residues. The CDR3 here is CAWSVGEADTQYF. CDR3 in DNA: TGTGCCTGGAGTGTAGGGGAGGCAGATACGCAGTATTTT. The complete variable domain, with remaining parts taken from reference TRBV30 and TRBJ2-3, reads SQTIHQWPATLVQPVGSPLSLECTVEGTSNPNLYWYRQAAGRGLQLLFYSVGIGQISSEVPQNLSASRPQDRQFILSSKKLLLSDSGFYLCAWSVGEADTQYFGPGTRLTVL.

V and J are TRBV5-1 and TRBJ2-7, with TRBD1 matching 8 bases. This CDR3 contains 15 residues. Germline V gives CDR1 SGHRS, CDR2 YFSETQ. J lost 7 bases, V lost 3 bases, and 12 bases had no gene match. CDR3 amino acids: CASSSLTGATGEQYF. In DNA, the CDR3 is TGCGCCAGCAGCTCCTTGACAGGGGCGACGGGAGAGCAGTACTTC.